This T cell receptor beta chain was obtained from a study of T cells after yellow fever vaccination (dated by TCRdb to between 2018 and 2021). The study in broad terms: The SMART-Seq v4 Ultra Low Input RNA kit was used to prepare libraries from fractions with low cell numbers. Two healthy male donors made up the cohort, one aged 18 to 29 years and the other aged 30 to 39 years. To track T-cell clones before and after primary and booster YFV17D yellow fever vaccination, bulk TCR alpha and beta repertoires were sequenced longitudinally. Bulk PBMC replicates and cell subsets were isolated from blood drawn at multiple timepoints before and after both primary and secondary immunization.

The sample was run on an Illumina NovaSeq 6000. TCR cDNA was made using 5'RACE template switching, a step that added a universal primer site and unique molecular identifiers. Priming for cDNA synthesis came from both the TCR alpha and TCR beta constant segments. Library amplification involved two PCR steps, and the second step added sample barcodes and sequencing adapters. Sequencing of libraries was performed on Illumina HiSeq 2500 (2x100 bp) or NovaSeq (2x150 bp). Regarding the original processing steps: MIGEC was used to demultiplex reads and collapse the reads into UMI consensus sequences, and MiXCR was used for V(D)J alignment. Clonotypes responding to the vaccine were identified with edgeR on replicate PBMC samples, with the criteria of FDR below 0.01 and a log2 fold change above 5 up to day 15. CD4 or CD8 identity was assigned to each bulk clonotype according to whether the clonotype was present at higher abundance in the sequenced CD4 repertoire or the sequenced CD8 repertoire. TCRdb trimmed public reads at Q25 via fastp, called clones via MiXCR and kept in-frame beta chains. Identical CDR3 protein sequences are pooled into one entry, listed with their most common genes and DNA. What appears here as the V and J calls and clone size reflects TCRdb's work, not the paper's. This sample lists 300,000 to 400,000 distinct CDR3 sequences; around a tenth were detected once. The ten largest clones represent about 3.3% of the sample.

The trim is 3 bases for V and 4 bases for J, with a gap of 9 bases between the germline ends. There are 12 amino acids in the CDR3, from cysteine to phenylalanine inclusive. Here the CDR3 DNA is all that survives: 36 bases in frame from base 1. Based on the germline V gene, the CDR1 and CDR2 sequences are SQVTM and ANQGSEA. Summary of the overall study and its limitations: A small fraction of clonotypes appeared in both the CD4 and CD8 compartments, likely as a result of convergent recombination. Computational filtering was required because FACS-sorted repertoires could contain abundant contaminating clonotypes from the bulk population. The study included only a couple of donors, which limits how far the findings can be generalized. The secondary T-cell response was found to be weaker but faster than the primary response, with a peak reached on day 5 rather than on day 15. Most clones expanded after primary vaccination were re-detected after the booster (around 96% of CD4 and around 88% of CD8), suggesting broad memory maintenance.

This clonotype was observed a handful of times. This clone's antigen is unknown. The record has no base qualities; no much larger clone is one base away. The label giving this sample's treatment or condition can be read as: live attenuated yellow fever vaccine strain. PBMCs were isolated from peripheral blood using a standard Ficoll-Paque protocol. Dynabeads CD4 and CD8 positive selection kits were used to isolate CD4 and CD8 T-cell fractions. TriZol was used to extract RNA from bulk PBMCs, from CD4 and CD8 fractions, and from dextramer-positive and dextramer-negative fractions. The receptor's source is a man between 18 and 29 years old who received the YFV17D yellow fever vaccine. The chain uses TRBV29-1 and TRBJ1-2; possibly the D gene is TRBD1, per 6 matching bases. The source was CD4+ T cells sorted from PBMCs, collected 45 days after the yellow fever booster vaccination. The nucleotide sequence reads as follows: TGCAGCGTTGACAGGGGAAGCTATGGCTACACCTTC. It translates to CSVDRGSYGYTF.